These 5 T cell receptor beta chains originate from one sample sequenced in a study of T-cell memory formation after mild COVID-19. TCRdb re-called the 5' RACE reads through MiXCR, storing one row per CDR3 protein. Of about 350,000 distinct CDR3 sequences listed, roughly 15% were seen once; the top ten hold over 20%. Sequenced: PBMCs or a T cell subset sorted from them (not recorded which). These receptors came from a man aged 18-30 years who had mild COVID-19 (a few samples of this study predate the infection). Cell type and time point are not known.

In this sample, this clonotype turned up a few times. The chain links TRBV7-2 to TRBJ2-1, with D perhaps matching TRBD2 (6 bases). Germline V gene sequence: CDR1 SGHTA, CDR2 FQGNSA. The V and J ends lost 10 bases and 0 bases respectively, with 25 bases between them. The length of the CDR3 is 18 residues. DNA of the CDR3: TGTGCCACCCGCCGGGACTTTTCTCCTGGGGTCTCCTACAATGAGCAGTTCTTC. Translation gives CATRRDFSPGVSYNEQFF.

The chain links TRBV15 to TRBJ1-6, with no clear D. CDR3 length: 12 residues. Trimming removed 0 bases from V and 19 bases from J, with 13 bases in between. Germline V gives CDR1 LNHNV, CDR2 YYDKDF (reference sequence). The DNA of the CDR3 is TGTGCCACCAGCAGAGATCAAGGCGTCCTTCACTTT. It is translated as CATSRDQGVLHF.

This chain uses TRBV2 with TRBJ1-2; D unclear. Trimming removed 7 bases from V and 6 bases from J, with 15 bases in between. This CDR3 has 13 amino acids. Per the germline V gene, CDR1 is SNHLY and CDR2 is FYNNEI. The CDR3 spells CASTLGGFDGYTF. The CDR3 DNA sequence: TGTGCCAGCACTTTAGGAGGGTTTGATGGCTACACCTTC.

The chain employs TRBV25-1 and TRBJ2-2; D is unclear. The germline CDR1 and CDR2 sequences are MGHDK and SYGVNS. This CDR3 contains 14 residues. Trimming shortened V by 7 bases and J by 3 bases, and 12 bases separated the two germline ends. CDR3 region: CASTHPSHTGELFF. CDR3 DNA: TGTGCCAGCACCCACCCCAGTCACACCGGGGAGCTGTTTTTT.

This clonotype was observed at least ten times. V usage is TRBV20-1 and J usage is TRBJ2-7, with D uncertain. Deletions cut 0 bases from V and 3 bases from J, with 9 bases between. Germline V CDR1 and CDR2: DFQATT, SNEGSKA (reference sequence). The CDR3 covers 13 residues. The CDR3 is CSARDETDYEQYF. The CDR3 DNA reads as TGCAGTGCTAGAGATGAAACCGACTACGAGCAGTACTTC.